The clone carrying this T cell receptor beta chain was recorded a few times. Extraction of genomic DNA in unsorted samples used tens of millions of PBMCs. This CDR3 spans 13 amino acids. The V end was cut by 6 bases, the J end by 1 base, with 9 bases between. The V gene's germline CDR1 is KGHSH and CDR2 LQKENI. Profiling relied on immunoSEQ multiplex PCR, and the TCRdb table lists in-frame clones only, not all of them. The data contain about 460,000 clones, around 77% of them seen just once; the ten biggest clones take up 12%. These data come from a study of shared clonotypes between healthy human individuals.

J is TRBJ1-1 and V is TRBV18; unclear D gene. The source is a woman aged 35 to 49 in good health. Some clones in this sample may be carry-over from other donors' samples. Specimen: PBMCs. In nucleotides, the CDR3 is TGTGCCAGCTCCCCATGGCAGAACACTGAAGCTTTCTTT. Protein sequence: CASSPWQNTEAFF. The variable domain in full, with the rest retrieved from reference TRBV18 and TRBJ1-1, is NAGVMQNPRHLVRRRGQEARLRCSPMKGHSHVYWYRQLPEEGLKFMVYLQKENIIDESGMPKERFSAEFPKEGPSILRIQQVVRGDSAAYFCASSPWQNTEAFFGQGTRLTVV.